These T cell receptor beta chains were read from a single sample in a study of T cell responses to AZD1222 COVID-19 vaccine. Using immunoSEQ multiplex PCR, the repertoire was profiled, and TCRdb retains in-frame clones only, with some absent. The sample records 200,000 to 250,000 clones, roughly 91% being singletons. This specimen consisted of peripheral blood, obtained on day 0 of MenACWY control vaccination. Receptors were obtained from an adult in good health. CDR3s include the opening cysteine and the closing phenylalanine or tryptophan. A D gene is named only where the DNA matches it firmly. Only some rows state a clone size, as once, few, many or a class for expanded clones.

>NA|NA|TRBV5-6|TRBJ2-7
TGTGCCAGCAGCCAAACGCGGGACAGTTCTTACGAGCAGTACTTC
CASSQTRDSSYEQYF
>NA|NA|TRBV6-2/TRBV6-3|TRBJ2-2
TGTGCCAGCAGTACCACACGAACTCGAGCGCCTGCGACGAACACCGGGGAGCTGTTTTTT
CASSTTRTRAPATNTGELFF
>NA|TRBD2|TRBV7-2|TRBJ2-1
TGTGCCAGCAGCCCGCGGGGGGGCTCGAATGAGCAGTTCTTC
CASSPRGGSNEQFF
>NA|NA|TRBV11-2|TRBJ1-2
TGTGCCAGCAGCTCGAGGGTAGGGTGGCTTCATGGCTACACCTTC
CASSSRVGWLHGYTF
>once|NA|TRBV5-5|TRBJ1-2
TGTGCCAGCAGCTGGGGTAACTATGGCTACACCTTC
CASSWGNYGYTF
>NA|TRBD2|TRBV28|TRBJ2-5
TGTGCCAGCAGCCGCGGACTAGCGGCTCTGAAGACCCAGTACTTC
CASSRGLAALKTQYF
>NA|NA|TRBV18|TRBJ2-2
TGTGCCAGCTCACCCCGGACGGGCACCGGGGAGCTGTTTTTT
CASSPRTGTGELFF
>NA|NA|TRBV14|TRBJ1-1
TGTGCCAGCAGACCCCGGGACTATTCTTTGAACACTGAAGCTTTCTTT
CASRPRDYSLNTEAFF
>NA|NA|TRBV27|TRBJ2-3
TGTGCCAGCGCCCCCTTCCGGCGGGCCCGCACAGATACGCAGTATTTT
CASAPFRRARTDTQYF
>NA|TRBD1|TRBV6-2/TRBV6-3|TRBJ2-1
TGTGCCAGCAGCCTACTTCGCGACAGGGACGAGGAGCAGTTCTTC
CASSLLRDRDEEQFF
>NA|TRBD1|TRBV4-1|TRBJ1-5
TGCGCCAGCAGCCACTTGGACAGGGGGCCACGTTATCAGCCCCAGCATTTT
CASSHLDRGPRYQPQHF
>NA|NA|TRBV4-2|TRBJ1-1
TGTGCCAGCAGCCAAATCGGGGGAACTGAAGCTTTCTTT
CASSQIGGTEAFF
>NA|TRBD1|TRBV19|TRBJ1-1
TGTGCCAGTACGGGACAGGGGGCCGGGGACACTGAAGCTTTCTTT
CASTGQGAGDTEAFF
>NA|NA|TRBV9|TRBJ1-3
TGTGCCAGCAGCGTAGATCCGGGCTGGGAGAACACCATATATTTT
CASSVDPGWENTIYF
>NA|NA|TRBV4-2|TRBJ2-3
TGTGCCAGCAGCCAAGATCTCAGGGGGGGGGACGAAACGCAGTATTTT
CASSQDLRGGDETQYF
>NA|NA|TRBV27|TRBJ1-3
TGTGCCAGCAGTTCACCCCACTCTGGAAACACCATATATTTT
CASSSPHSGNTIYF
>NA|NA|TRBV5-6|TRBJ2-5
TGTGCCAGCAGCGGTGACAGGGAGACCCAGTACTTC
CASSGDRETQYF
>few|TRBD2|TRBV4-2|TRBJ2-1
TGTGCCAGCAGCCGCACAGCGGGGGGGCCGAGGAATGAGCAGTTCTTC
CASSRTAGGPRNEQFF
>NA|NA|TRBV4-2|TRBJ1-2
TGTGCCAGCAGCCAAGCGACAGACGGAAACTATGGCTACACCTTC
CASSQATDGNYGYTF
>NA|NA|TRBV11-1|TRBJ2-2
TGTGCCAGCAGCTTAGGGACAAGTGCCGGGGAGCTGTTTTTT
CASSLGTSAGELFF
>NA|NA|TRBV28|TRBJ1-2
TGTGCCAGCAGTCGGGACTATGGCTACACCTTC
CASSRDYGYTF
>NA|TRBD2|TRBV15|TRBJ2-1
TGTGCCACCAGCAGGGTTAGCGGGGGGGCTTTAAATTTTTACAATGAGCAGTTCTTC
CATSRVSGGALNFYNEQFF
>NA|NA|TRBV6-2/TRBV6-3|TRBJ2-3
TGTGCCAGCAGTTACTCATCTTTCCGCGGAGTGCCTAGCACAGATACGCAGTATTTT
CASSYSSFRGVPSTDTQYF
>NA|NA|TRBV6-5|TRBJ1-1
TGTGCCAGCAGAGTACAAAGGAACACTGAAGCTTTCTTT
CASRVQRNTEAFF
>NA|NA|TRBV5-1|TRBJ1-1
TGCGCCAGCAGCTTCTCCCGGGACGGGAGCAGTGAAGCTTTCTTT
CASSFSRDGSSEAFF
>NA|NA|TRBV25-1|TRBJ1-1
TGTGCCAGCAGTGAACAGGGTGGGACTGAAGCTTTCTTT
CASSEQGGTEAFF
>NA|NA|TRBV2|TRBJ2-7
TGTGCCAGCAGCCTCAACTACGAGCAGTACTTC
CASSLNYEQYF
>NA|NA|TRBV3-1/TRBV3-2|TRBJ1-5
TGTGCCAGCAGCCAAGGATCTGGGGCCTGGCAGCCCCAGCATTTT
CASSQGSGAWQPQHF
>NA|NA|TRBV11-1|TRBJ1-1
TGTGCCAGCAGCTTATCCCTTTCATTGGCTGAAGCTTTCTTT
CASSLSLSLAEAFF